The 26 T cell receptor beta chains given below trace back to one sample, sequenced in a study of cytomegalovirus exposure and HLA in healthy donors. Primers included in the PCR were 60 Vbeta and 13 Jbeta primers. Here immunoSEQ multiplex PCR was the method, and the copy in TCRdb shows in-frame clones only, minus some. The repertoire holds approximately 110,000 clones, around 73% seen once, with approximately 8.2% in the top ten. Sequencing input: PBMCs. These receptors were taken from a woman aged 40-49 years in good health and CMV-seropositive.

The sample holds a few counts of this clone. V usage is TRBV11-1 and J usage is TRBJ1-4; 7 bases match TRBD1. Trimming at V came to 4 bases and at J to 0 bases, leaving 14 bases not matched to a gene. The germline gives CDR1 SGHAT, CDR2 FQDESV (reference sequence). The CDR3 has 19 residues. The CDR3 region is CASSSLVPGQSATNEKLFF. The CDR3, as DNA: TGTGCCAGCAGCTCCCTAGTCCCGGGACAGTCAGCAACTAATGAAAAACTGTTTTTT.

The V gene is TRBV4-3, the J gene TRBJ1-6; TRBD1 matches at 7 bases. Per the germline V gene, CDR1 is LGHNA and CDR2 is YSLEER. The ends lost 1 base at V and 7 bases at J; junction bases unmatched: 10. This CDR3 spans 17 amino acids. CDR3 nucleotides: TGCGCCAGCAGCCAAGGAACTGGGACAGCTCAGAATTCACCCCTCCACTTT. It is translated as CASSQGTGTAQNSPLHF.

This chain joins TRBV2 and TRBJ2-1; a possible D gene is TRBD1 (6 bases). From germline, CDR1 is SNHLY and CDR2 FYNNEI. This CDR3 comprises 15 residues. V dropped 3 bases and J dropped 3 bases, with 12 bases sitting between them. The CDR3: CASSDRRGHYNEQFF. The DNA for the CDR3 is TGTGCCAGCAGTGATCGCAGGGGACACTACAATGAGCAGTTCTTC.

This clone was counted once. The CDR3 DNA is TGTGCCAGCAGTTCCTACAGGGGTAATTTGGCCGGGGAGCTGTTTTTT. Translation gives CASSSYRGNLAGELFF. The chain recombines TRBV6-5 with TRBJ2-2, with 7 bases fitting TRBD1. The CDR3 covers 16 residues. Germline V gene lookup returns CDR1 MNHEY and CDR2 SVGAGI. V lost 4 bases and J lost 6; bases outside the gene matches: 11.

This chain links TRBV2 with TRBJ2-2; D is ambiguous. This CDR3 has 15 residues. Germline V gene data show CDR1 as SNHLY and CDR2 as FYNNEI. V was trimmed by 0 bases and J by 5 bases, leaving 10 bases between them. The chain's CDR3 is CASSEARPRTGELFF. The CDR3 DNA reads TGTGCCAGCAGTGAAGCGCGACCCAGGACCGGGGAGCTGTTTTTT.

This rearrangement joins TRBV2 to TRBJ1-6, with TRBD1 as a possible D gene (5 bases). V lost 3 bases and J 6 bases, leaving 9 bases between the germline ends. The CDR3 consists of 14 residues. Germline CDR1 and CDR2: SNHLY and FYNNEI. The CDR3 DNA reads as TGTGCCAGCAGTGATGGCAGGGCTAATTCACCCCTCCACTTT. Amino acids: CASSDGRANSPLHF.

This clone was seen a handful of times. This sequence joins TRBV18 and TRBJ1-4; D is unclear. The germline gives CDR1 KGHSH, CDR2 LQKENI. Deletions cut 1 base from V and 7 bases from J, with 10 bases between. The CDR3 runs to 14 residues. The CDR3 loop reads CASSPRLTSEKLFF. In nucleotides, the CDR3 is TGTGCCAGCTCACCACGGTTGACATCTGAAAAACTGTTTTTT.

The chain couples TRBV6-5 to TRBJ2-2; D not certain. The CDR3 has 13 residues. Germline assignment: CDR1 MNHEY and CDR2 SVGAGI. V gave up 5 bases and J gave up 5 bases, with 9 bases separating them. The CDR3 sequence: CASSKGETGELFF. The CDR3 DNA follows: TGTGCCAGCAGTAAAGGAGAAACCGGGGAGCTGTTTTTT.

The CDR3 nucleotides are TGTGCTAGTAAGGGAGCTAACACTGAAGCTTTCTTT. Translating gives CASKGANTEAFF. The genes are TRBV12-5 and TRBJ1-1; D not certain. V gave up 8 bases and J gave up 2 bases, with 9 bases separating them. The CDR3 has 12 residues. CDR1 and CDR2 from the germline V gene are LGHNT and FRNRAP.

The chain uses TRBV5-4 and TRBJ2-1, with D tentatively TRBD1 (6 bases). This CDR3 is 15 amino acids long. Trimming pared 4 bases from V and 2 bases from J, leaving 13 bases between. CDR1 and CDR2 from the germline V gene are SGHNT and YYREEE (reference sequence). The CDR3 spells CASSKTGPTYNEQFF. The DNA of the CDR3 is TGTGCCAGCAGCAAGACAGGTCCGACCTACAATGAGCAGTTCTTC. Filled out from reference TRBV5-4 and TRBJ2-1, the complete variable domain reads ETGVTQSPTHLIKTRGQQVTLRCSSQSGHNTVSWYQQALGQGPQFIFQYYREEENGRGNFPPRFSGLQFPNYSSELNVNALELDDSALYLCASSKTGPTYNEQFFGPGTRLTVL.

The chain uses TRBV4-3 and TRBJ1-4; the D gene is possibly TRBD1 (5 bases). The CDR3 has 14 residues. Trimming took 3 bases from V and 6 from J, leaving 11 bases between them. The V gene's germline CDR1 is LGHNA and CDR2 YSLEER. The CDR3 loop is CASSQDRGDEKLFF. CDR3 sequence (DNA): TGCGCCAGCAGCCAGGATAGGGGTGATGAAAAACTGTTTTTT.

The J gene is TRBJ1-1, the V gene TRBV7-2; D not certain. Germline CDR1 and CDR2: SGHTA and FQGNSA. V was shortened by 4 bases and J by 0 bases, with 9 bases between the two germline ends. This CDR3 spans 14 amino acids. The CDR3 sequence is CASSSGFMNTEAFF. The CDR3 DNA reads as TGTGCCAGCAGCTCGGGGTTTATGAACACTGAAGCTTTCTTT.

CDR3 in amino acids: CSVGLAGDHNEQFF. In DNA form, the CDR3 reads TGCAGCGTGGGACTAGCGGGGGACCACAATGAGCAGTTCTTC. The chain joins TRBV29-1 to TRBJ2-1, with TRBD2 matching over 14 bases. CDR1 SQVTM and CDR2 ANQGSEA come from the germline V gene. The CDR3 sequence is 14 residues long. V trimming: 6 bases; J trimming: 5 bases; junction bases outside the gene matches: 3.

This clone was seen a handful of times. CDR3 amino acids: CASSLEPGGTNTEAFF. CDR3 bases: TGCGCCAGCAGCTTGGAACCAGGGGGCACGAACACTGAAGCTTTCTTT. This chain joins TRBV5-1 and TRBJ1-1; 8 bases are shared with TRBD1. Per the germline V gene, CDR1 is SGHRS and CDR2 is YFSETQ. The CDR3 has 16 amino acids. The J segment lost 1 base and the V segment lost 0 bases, leaving 5 bases of the junction unmatched.

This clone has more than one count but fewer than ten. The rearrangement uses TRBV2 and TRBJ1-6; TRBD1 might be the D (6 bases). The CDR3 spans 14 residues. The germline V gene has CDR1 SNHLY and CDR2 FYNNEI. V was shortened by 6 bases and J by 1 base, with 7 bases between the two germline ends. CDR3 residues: CASSGQSYNSPLHF. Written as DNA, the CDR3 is TGTGCCAGCAGCGGACAGTCCTATAATTCACCCCTCCACTTT.

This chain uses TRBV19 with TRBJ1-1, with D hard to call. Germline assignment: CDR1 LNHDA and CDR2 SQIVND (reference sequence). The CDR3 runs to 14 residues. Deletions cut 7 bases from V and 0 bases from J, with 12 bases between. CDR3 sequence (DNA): TGTGCCAGTAAGGCAGGTTCCTTGAACACTGAAGCTTTCTTT. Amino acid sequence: CASKAGSLNTEAFF.

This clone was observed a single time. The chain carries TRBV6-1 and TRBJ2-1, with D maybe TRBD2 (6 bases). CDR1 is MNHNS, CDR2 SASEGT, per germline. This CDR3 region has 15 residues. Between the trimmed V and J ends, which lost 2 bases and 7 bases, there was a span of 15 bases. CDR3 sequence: CASSENPGVVNEQFF. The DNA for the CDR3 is TGTGCCAGCAGTGAAAATCCGGGGGTGGTGAATGAGCAGTTCTTC.

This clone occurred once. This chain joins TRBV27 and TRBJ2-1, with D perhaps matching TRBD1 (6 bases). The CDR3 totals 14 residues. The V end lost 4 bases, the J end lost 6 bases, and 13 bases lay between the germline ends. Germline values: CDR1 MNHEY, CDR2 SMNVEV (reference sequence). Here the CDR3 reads CASSSPQGSNEQFF. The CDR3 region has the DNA TGTGCCAGCAGTTCGCCGCAGGGGTCCAATGAGCAGTTCTTC.

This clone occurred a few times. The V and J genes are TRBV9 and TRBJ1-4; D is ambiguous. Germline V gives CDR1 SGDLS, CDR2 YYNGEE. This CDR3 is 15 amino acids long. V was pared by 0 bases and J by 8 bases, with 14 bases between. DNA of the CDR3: TGTGCCAGCAGCGTAGCTGGCCACATGTCCGAAAAACTGTTTTTT. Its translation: CASSVAGHMSEKLFF. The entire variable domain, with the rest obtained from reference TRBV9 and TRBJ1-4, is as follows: DSGVTQTPKHLITATGQRVTLRCSPRSGDLSVYWYQQSLDQGLQFLIQYYNGEERAKGNILERFSAQQFPDLHSELNLSSLELGDSALYFCASSVAGHMSEKLFFGSGTQLSVL.

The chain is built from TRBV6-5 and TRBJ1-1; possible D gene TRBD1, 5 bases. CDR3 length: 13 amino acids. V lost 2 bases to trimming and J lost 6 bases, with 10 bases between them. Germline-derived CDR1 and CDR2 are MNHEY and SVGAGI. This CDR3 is CASSYGGGPEAFF. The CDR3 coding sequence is TGTGCCAGCAGTTACGGGGGAGGCCCTGAAGCTTTCTTT.

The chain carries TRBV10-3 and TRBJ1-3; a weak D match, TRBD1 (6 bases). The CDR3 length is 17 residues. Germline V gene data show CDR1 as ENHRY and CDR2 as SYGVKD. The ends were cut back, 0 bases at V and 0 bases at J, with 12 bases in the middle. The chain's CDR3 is CAISESTGTYSGNTIYF. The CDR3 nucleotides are TGTGCCATCAGTGAGTCAACAGGGACCTACTCTGGAAACACCATATATTTT.

For the CDR3, the DNA is TGTGCCAGCAGCATGTTCGACAGGGGAGAGGAGACCCAGTACTTC. The encoded protein is CASSMFDRGEETQYF. The J gene is TRBJ2-5, the V gene TRBV9; TRBD1 matches at 8 bases. CDR1 and CDR2 (germline): SGDLS, YYNGEE. CDR3 length: 15 residues. Trimming cost V 4 bases and J 5 bases; bases outside gene matches: 10.

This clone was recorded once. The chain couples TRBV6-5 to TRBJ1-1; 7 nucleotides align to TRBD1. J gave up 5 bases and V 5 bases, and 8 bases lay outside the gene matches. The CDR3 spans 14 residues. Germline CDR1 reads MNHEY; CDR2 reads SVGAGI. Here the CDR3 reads CASSDRQGGTEAFF. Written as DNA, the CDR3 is TGTGCCAGCAGTGACCGACAGGGCGGAACTGAAGCTTTCTTT.

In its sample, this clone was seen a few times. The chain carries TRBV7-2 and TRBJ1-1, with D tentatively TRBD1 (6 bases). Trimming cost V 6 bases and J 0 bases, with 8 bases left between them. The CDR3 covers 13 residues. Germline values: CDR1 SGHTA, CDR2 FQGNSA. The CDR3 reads CASRGQLNTEAFF. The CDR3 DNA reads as TGTGCCAGCAGAGGACAGCTGAACACTGAAGCTTTCTTT.

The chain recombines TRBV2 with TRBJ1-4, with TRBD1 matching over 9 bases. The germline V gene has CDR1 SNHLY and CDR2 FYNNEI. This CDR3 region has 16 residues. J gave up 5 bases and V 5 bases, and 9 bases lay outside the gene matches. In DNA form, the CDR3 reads TGTGCCAGCAGTCATGGACAGGGGCTCGGGAATGAAAAACTGTTTTTT. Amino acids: CASSHGQGLGNEKLFF. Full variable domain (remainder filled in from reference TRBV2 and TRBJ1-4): EPEVTQTPSHQVTQMGQEVILRCVPISNHLYFYWYRQILGQKVEFLVSFYNNEISEKSEIFDDQFSVERPDGSNFTLKIRSTKLEDSAMYFCASSHGQGLGNEKLFFGSGTQLSVL.

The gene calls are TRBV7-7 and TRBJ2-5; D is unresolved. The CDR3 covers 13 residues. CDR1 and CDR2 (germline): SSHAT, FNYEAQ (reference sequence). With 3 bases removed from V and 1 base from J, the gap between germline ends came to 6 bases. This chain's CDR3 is CASSFSPQETQYF. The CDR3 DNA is TGTGCCAGCAGCTTTTCTCCCCAAGAGACCCAGTACTTC. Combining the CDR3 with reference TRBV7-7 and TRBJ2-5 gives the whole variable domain GAGVSQSPRYKVTKRGQDVTLRCDPISSHATLYWYQQALGQGPEFLTYFNYEAQPDKSGLPSDRFSAERPEGSISTLTIQRTEQRDSAMYRCASSFSPQETQYFGPGTRLLVL.